This entry lists 30 T cell receptor beta chains sequenced from one sample in a study of spatial heterogeneity in lung cancer. Study-level findings and limits: How many expanded intratumoral alpha and beta TCRs were present tracked the tumor mutation count, which was a count of nonsynonymous mutations.

One entry per CDR3 protein results from TCRdb running MiXCR on the 5' RACE reads. The top ten clones hold 7.7% of a sample with about 21,000 distinct CDR3 sequences, 2.8% of them seen once. Time point indicated: sample taken at primary tumor resection. Their cognate antigens are unknown. This specimen was lung tumor tissue, taken at surgery. These receptors all come from a male donor with early-stage non-small cell lung cancer.

This clonotype was seen ten or more times. This chain uses TRBV14 with TRBJ2-3; either TRBD1 or TRBD2 may fit D (5 bases each). Germline CDR1 reads SGHDN; CDR2 reads FVKESK. The CDR3 covers 18 residues. Trimming removed 0 bases from V and 2 bases from J, with 18 bases in between. Here the CDR3 DNA reads TGTGCCAGCAGCCAAGAAACTGGGGGAGTGAGTCACACAGATACGCAGTATTTT. Protein: CASSQETGGVSHTDTQYF.

In its sample, this clonotype was seen many times. The chain is built from TRBV6-1 and TRBJ2-5; D is undetermined. Germline V gene sequence: CDR1 MNHNS, CDR2 SASEGT. The CDR3 extends over 14 amino acids. Trimming removed 7 bases from V and 3 bases from J, with 15 bases in between. This CDR3 reads CASNTMGVEETQYF. The CDR3 nucleotides are TGTGCCAGCAATACAATGGGTGTAGAAGAGACCCAGTACTTC.

This clonotype was counted at least ten times. The chain has TRBV14 and TRBJ2-3; TRBD2 matches 7 bases. Germline V CDR1 and CDR2: SGHDN, FVKESK. The CDR3 is made up of 14 amino acids. With 0 bases clipped from V and 4 bases from J, the junction kept 1 base outside the gene matches. CDR3 DNA: TGTGCCAGCAGCCAAGACCTAGCGGCAGATACGCAGTATTTT. Translating gives CASSQDLAADTQYF.

This clonotype came up many times. The chain carries TRBV4-1 and TRBJ2-1; D remains ambiguous. The CDR3 is 15 residues long. CDR1 MGHRA and CDR2 YSYEKL come from the germline V gene. Trimming removed 3 bases from V and 5 bases from J, with 14 bases in between. The DNA for the CDR3 is TGCGCCAGCAGCCAGTTCAGCCTCGGCGACAATGAGCAGTTCTTC. It specifies CASSQFSLGDNEQFF.

The CDR3 DNA reads TGTGCAAGTCCCCCGGGGAAAGCAGGGGACATCCAAGAGACCCAGTACTTC. Translated: CASPPGKAGDIQETQYF. The chain employs TRBV12-2 and TRBJ2-5; the tabulated D call, TRBD1, remains unverified against the DNA. TRBV12-2 is shown as a pseudogene. The CDR3 extends over 17 amino acids.

This clonotype was detected only a few times. The chain has TRBV5-1 and TRBJ2-1, with D unresolved. Per the germline V gene, CDR1 is SGHRS and CDR2 is YFSETQ. This CDR3 spans 15 amino acids. The V and J ends lost 0 bases and 10 bases respectively, with 17 bases between them. The chain's CDR3 is CASSLDQLATGEQFF. The CDR3 region has the DNA TGCGCCAGCAGCTTGGATCAGCTGGCTACCGGGGAGCAGTTCTTC.

This clonotype was seen ten or more times. This sequence joins TRBV7-6 and TRBJ2-6, with 8 bases aligning to TRBD1. This CDR3 is built from 17 residues. Germline V CDR1 and CDR2: SGHVS, FNYEAQ. V dropped 5 bases and J dropped 3; count of bases not matched to a gene: 9. The chain's CDR3 is CASSPVAGGYGANVLTF. The DNA of the CDR3 is TGTGCCAGCAGCCCAGTAGCAGGGGGCTATGGGGCCAACGTCCTGACTTTC.

This clonotype is labeled medium-sized. This rearrangement joins TRBV12-3 or TRBV12-4 to TRBJ1-1; no definite D call. V was trimmed by 2 bases and J by 1 base, leaving 11 bases between them. CDR3 length equals 15 residues. The CDR3 protein is CASSLFGIGNTEAFF. CDR3 nucleotide sequence: TGTGCCAGCAGTTTATTTGGCATCGGGAACACTGAAGCTTTCTTT.

This clonotype occurred many times. The chain is built from TRBV6-5 and TRBJ1-6; TRBD1 matches 7 bases. Trimming removed 5 bases from V and 4 bases from J; junction bases left unmatched: 5. Germline assignment: CDR1 MNHEY and CDR2 SVGAGI. CDR3 size: 15 residues. The CDR3 DNA follows: TGTGCCAGCAGTGGAGGGGGCGTATATAATTCACCCCTCCACTTT. Residues: CASSGGGVYNSPLHF.

This clonotype has ten or more counts. CDR3 coding DNA: TGTGCCAGCAGCTTGGGGGGCTCTGGAAACACCATATATTTT. It specifies CASSLGGSGNTIYF. The gene calls are TRBV5-5 and TRBJ1-3, with D unresolved. This CDR3 has 14 residues. Trimming took off 0 bases at V and 0 bases at J, with 4 bases between the two ends. The germline gives CDR1 SGHKS, CDR2 YYEKEE (reference sequence).

This clonotype was detected many times. The chain combines TRBV29-1 with TRBJ1-2; D is unclear. The V and J ends lost 5 bases and 2 bases respectively, with 6 bases between them. The CDR3 loop spans 11 amino acids. Per germline, CDR1 SQVTM and CDR2 ANQGSEA. CDR3 sequence reads: CSVRENYGYTF. CDR3 nucleotide sequence: TGCAGCGTTAGAGAGAACTATGGCTACACCTTC. The full variable domain, completed using reference TRBV29-1 and TRBJ1-2, is SAVISQKPSRDICQRGTSLTIQCQVDSQVTMMFWYRQQPGQSLTLIATANQGSEATYESGFVIDKFPISRPNLTFSTLTVSNMSPEDSSIYLCSVRENYGYTFGSGTRLTVV.

The table lists this clonotype with many counts. The rearrangement uses TRBV12-3 or TRBV12-4 and TRBJ2-1, with a weak D call TRBD2 (6 bases). V lost 4 bases and J 10 bases, leaving 20 bases between the germline ends. This CDR3 is 15 amino acids long. As DNA, the CDR3 is TGTGCCAGCAGTTGGCCAGCCGGGAGACTTTGGGAGCAGTTCTTC. It translates to CASSWPAGRLWEQFF.

This clonotype came up many times. The genes are TRBV30 and TRBJ1-6, with D hard to call. Germline V lookup: CDR1 GTSNPN, CDR2 SVGIG (reference sequence). The CDR3 totals 13 residues. V lost 3 bases, J lost 5 bases, and 8 bases lay in between. The CDR3 sequence: CAWSETDNSPLHF. The CDR3 DNA is TGTGCCTGGAGCGAAACAGATAATTCACCCCTCCACTTT.

Many counts were recorded for this clonotype. V gene TRBV9 combines with J gene TRBJ2-6; D call uncertain. The V and J ends lost 4 bases and 4 bases respectively, with 6 bases between them. The germline V gene encodes CDR1 SGDLS and CDR2 YYNGEE. The CDR3 covers 13 residues. The DNA of the CDR3 is TGTGCCAGCAGCCGAGAGGGGGCCAACGTCCTGACTTTC. This translates into CASSREGANVLTF.

This clonotype was counted at least ten times. The rearrangement joins TRBV28 to TRBJ2-1; 14 nucleotides line up with TRBD2. CDR3 length: 15 amino acids. Trimming removed 5 bases from V and 4 bases from J; junction bases left unmatched: 1. Germline CDR1 and CDR2: MDHEN and SYDVKM. The chain's CDR3 is CASSGLAGGYNEQFF. As DNA, the CDR3 is TGTGCCAGCAGTGGACTAGCGGGAGGATACAATGAGCAGTTCTTC. Looking up the rest from reference TRBV28 and TRBJ2-1 gives the full variable domain: DVKVTQSSRYLVKRTGEKVFLECVQDMDHENMFWYRQDPGLGLRLIYFSYDVKMKEKGDIPEGYSVSREKKERFSLILESASTNQTSMYLCASSGLAGGYNEQFFGPGTRLTVL.

This clonotype was observed at least ten times. V and J are TRBV29-1 and TRBJ1-2, with D perhaps TRBD1 (5 bases). The CDR3 sequence is 12 residues long. Per germline, CDR1 SQVTM and CDR2 ANQGSEA. The V end was cut by 3 bases, the J end by 14 bases, with 19 bases between. The CDR3 DNA reads TGCAGCGTTGACCAGGGAGAGAAACCTCGAACCTTC. It specifies CSVDQGEKPRTF.

In this sample, this clonotype turned up many times. V usage is TRBV10-3 and J usage is TRBJ2-1; D perhaps matches TRBD2 (6 bases). The CDR3 covers 15 residues. Looked up from germline, CDR1 is ENHRY and CDR2 is SYGVKD. The V gene lost 0 bases and the J gene lost 8 bases, with 14 bases spanning the gap. In DNA, the CDR3 is TGTGCCATCAGTGAGTCGATCGGGAGTCTCGATGAGCAGTTCTTC. Protein: CAISESIGSLDEQFF.

This clonotype was counted at least ten times. This chain links TRBV20-1 with TRBJ2-7, with D possibly called TRBD1 or TRBD2 (5 bases each). The CDR3 is made up of 13 amino acids. CDR1 and CDR2 from the germline V gene are DFQATT and SNEGSKA (reference sequence). Trimming removed 5 bases at V and 6 bases at J, with 17 bases between. As DNA, the CDR3 is TGCAGTGCTGGACCCGTTGGGGGAAGCGAGCAGTACTTC. Its translation: CSAGPVGGSEQYF.

This clonotype was observed many times. In DNA, the CDR3 is TGTGCCATCAGTGAGTCGATGGAGACCCAGTACTTC. The encoded protein is CAISESMETQYF. The chain employs TRBV10-3 and TRBJ2-5; unclear D gene. Looked up from germline, CDR1 is ENHRY and CDR2 is SYGVKD. Trimming cost V 0 bases and J 5 bases, with 4 bases left between them. The CDR3 contains 12 residues.

This clonotype has at least ten counts. The V and J genes are TRBV2 and TRBJ1-5, with a possible D match to TRBD1 (5 bases). With 5 bases removed from V and 9 bases from J, the gap between germline ends came to 8 bases. This CDR3 spans 11 amino acids. The V gene's germline CDR1 is SNHLY and CDR2 FYNNEI. CDR3 residues: CASSIRGPQHF. CDR3 DNA: TGTGCCAGCAGTATAAGGGGGCCCCAGCATTTT.

There are many counts of this clonotype. The V and J genes are TRBV12-3 or TRBV12-4 and TRBJ1-1; D is uncertain. V gave up 0 bases and J gave up 0 bases, with 20 bases separating them. This CDR3 region has 19 residues. The CDR3 nucleotides read TGTGCCAGCAGTTTAGCGCGTTTCGGCTGGTCTGGGGTGAACACTGAAGCTTTCTTT. Translated, it gives CASSLARFGWSGVNTEAFF.

This clonotype showed up many times. The chain couples TRBV20-1 to TRBJ1-4; possibly TRBD1 for D (6 bases). Per the germline V gene, CDR1 is DFQATT and CDR2 is SNEGSKA (reference sequence). The CDR3 has 14 residues. V lost 0 bases to trimming and J lost 8 bases, with 13 bases between them. The CDR3 loop reads CSARDWGGDEKLFF. DNA for the CDR3: TGCAGTGCTAGAGATTGGGGGGGCGACGAAAAACTGTTTTTT.

The sample holds many counts of this clonotype. The chain carries TRBV24-1 and TRBJ2-1; D gene uncertain. The germline V gene has CDR1 KGHDR and CDR2 SFDVKD. The V and J ends lost 7 bases and 0 bases respectively, with 6 bases between them. The CDR3 spans 13 residues. The CDR3 coding sequence is TGTGCCACCAGGCGCGGCTCCTACAATGAGCAGTTCTTC. Its protein is CATRRGSYNEQFF.

This clonotype was detected many times. This sequence joins TRBV3-1 and TRBJ2-7; D might be TRBD1 or TRBD2, each matching 5 bases. Germline-derived CDR1 and CDR2 are LGHDT and YNNKEL (reference sequence). V lost 1 base, J lost 6 bases, and 13 bases lay in between. This CDR3 comprises 14 residues. The CDR3 is CASSQVPRGGEQYF. DNA of the CDR3: TGTGCCAGCAGCCAAGTACCGAGGGGTGGCGAGCAGTACTTC.

This clonotype was detected ten times or more. In DNA, the CDR3 is TGTGCCAGCAGCCCCCAAGGCACCCCTGAAGCTTTCTTT. Translating gives CASSPQGTPEAFF. The chain recombines TRBV28 with TRBJ1-1; no clear D. This CDR3 region has 13 residues. The V end was cut by 6 bases, the J end by 6 bases, with 14 bases between. CDR1 is MDHEN and CDR2 is SYDVKM in the germline V gene.

This clonotype was seen repeatedly, ten times or more. The V call is TRBV7-2, the J call TRBJ2-3, with 7 positions matching TRBD1. Trimming at V came to 1 base and at J to 8 bases, leaving 9 bases not matched to a gene. CDR1 and CDR2 from the germline V gene are SGHTA and FQGNSA. The CDR3 totals 15 residues. DNA for the CDR3: TGTGCCAGCAGCTTAGGTGGACAGGTGCCAGGTACGCAGTATTTT. Translated: CASSLGGQVPGTQYF.

This clonotype was detected ten times or more. This chain connects TRBV12-3 or TRBV12-4 to TRBJ2-3; TRBD2 aligns across 14 bases. Losses at the gene ends were 6 bases for V and 3 bases for J; bases not matched to a gene: 17. The CDR3 spans 20 residues. The CDR3 sequence is CASRNNPGLAGEGSTDTQYF. The CDR3 coding sequence is TGTGCCAGCAGAAACAACCCGGGACTAGCGGGAGAGGGGTCGACAGATACGCAGTATTTT.

This clonotype was seen many times. The chain has TRBV6-6 and TRBJ1-1; D remains ambiguous. The CDR3 is 13 residues long. CDR1 is MNHNY and CDR2 is SVGAGI in the germline V gene (reference sequence). V lost 7 bases and J lost 3, with 12 bases in between. CDR3 bases: TGTGCCAGCAACCCCGGGCCTTACACTGAAGCTTTCTTT. This codes for CASNPGPYTEAFF.

This clonotype was observed many times. The genes are TRBV5-1 and TRBJ2-5; 8 nucleotides match TRBD2. This CDR3 region has 17 residues. V lost 4 bases and J lost 4; bases outside the gene matches: 15. Germline loops: CDR1 SGHRS, CDR2 YFSETQ. The chain's CDR3 is CASSPTISSGPRETQYF. The CDR3 DNA follows: TGCGCCAGCAGCCCAACCATTTCTAGCGGGCCCCGAGAGACCCAGTACTTC.

Many counts were recorded for this clonotype. The chain joins TRBV6-1 to TRBJ1-5; no clear D gene. V was shortened by 4 bases and J by 1 base, with 11 bases between the two germline ends. CDR3 length: 15 residues. The germline V gene encodes CDR1 MNHNS and CDR2 SASEGT. For the CDR3, the DNA is TGTGCCAGCAGTGCAAGCCCGGACAGCAATCAGCCCCAGCATTTT. This encodes CASSASPDSNQPQHF.